The rows below give T cell receptor beta chains drawn from one sample of a study of shared clonotypes between healthy human individuals. TCRdb's copy holds only in-frame clones and misses some; the assay was immunoSEQ multiplex PCR. The sample holds 980,000 or so clones, over 60% seen once. The sequenced sample was memory CD4+ T cells sorted from blood. These receptors came from a man between 18 and 35 years old in good health. Both conserved end residues are part of each CDR3. A D gene is named only where the DNA matches it firmly. Not all rows give a size; the values are once, few, many and, for expanded clones, a class.

clone size: .
V gene: TRBV21-1
J gene: TRBJ1-2
D gene: .
CDR3 DNA: TGTGCCAGCAGCAGGAGCCAGGGGAAGGGTAACTATGGCTACACCTTC
CDR3 protein: CASSRSQGKGNYGYTF

clone size: .
V gene: TRBV6-1
J gene: TRBJ2-7
D gene: TRBD1
CDR3 DNA: TGTGCCAGCAGCTTACTCCTGACAGGGTACGAGCAGTACTTC
CDR3 protein: CASSLLLTGYEQYF

clone size: once
V gene: TRBV5-1
J gene: TRBJ2-3
D gene: TRBD2
CDR3 DNA: TGCGCCAGCAGCCCTAGCGGACTCTTCACAGATACGCAGTATTTT
CDR3 protein: CASSPSGLFTDTQYF

clone size: .
V gene: TRBV30
J gene: TRBJ1-3
D gene: .
CDR3 DNA: TGTGCCTGGAAAAAGGGTCCAGGAAACACCATATATTTT
CDR3 protein: CAWKKGPGNTIYF

clone size: .
V gene: TRBV9
J gene: TRBJ2-7
D gene: .
CDR3 DNA: TGTGCCAGCAGCGTAGCCGACGCGTACGGGGGCGAGCAGTACTTC
CDR3 protein: CASSVADAYGGEQYF

clone size: .
V gene: TRBV6-1
J gene: TRBJ1-2
D gene: TRBD1
CDR3 DNA: TGTGCCAGCAGTGAATCGGACAGGGTGCAGACGGGCTACACCTTC
CDR3 protein: CASSESDRVQTGYTF

clone size: .
V gene: TRBV4-1
J gene: TRBJ2-3
D gene: TRBD2
CDR3 DNA: TGCGCCAGCAGCCAAGGTGGCATCGGGGGGGCCTCAGATACGCAGTATTTT
CDR3 protein: CASSQGGIGGASDTQYF

clone size: .
V gene: TRBV6-1
J gene: TRBJ1-2
D gene: .
CDR3 DNA: TGTGCCAGCAGTGAACGGTTAGGAGGTCTGGGGAACTATGGCTACACCTTC
CDR3 protein: CASSERLGGLGNYGYTF

clone size: .
V gene: TRBV28
J gene: TRBJ2-7
D gene: TRBD2
CDR3 DNA: TGTGCCACCTCGGGGGGGCCACTCTACGAGCAGTACTTC
CDR3 protein: CATSGGPLYEQYF

clone size: .
V gene: TRBV5-6
J gene: TRBJ2-1
D gene: .
CDR3 DNA: TGTGCCAGCAGCTTGGCGCAGGCCCATGAGCAGTTCTTC
CDR3 protein: CASSLAQAHEQFF

clone size: .
V gene: TRBV7-9
J gene: TRBJ2-1
D gene: .
CDR3 DNA: TGTGCCAGCAGCTTAGGTCCCCAGGAGGGGAATGAGCAGTTCTTC
CDR3 protein: CASSLGPQEGNEQFF

clone size: .
V gene: TRBV11-2
J gene: TRBJ2-5
D gene: .
CDR3 DNA: TGTGCCAGCAGCTTGACGAGCGGACGATTCCAAGAGACCCAGTACTTC
CDR3 protein: CASSLTSGRFQETQYF

clone size: .
V gene: TRBV6-5
J gene: TRBJ1-2
D gene: .
CDR3 DNA: TGTGCCAGCAGCGCCCTAGCTAACTATGGCTACACCTTC
CDR3 protein: CASSALANYGYTF

clone size: many
V gene: TRBV6-1
J gene: TRBJ2-7
D gene: .
CDR3 DNA: TGTGCCAGCAGTCAGGCCTTCTCCTACGAGCAGTACTTC
CDR3 protein: CASSQAFSYEQYF

clone size: .
V gene: TRBV30
J gene: TRBJ2-7
D gene: .
CDR3 DNA: TGTGCCTGGAGTGTAAATATCTACGAGCAGTACTTC
CDR3 protein: CAWSVNIYEQYF

clone size: .
V gene: TRBV30
J gene: TRBJ1-2
D gene: .
CDR3 DNA: TGTGCCTGGAGTGTACACTATGGCTACACCTTC
CDR3 protein: CAWSVHYGYTF

clone size: .
V gene: TRBV7-9
J gene: TRBJ2-5
D gene: .
CDR3 DNA: TGTGCCAGCTGGGTAGGCGGGACACCAGAAGAGACCCAGTACTTC
CDR3 protein: CASWVGGTPEETQYF

clone size: .
V gene: TRBV6-1
J gene: TRBJ2-3
D gene: TRBD1
CDR3 DNA: TGTGCCAGCAGAGGACAGGCTAGCACAGATACGCAGTATTTT
CDR3 protein: CASRGQASTDTQYF

clone size: .
V gene: TRBV10-1
J gene: TRBJ2-1
D gene: TRBD1
CDR3 DNA: TGCGCCAGCAGTGATCGGGCGGACAGGGGTTTGTTCTTC
CDR3 protein: CASSDRADRGLFF

clone size: .
V gene: TRBV5-1
J gene: TRBJ2-7
D gene: TRBD1
CDR3 DNA: TGCGCCAGCAGCCCGACCGGACAGGGTGTCTACGAGCAGTACTTC
CDR3 protein: CASSPTGQGVYEQYF

clone size: .
V gene: TRBV11-2
J gene: TRBJ2-2
D gene: TRBD2
CDR3 DNA: TGTGCCAGCAGCACCGGGACTAGCGGAGAGGGGGGGTGGACCGGGGAGCTGTTTTTT
CDR3 protein: CASSTGTSGEGGWTGELFF

clone size: .
V gene: TRBV7-8
J gene: TRBJ2-1
D gene: .
CDR3 DNA: TGTGCCAGCAGCTTAAGGGAATCGAAGAGGAATGAGCAGTTCTTC
CDR3 protein: CASSLRESKRNEQFF

clone size: .
V gene: TRBV29-1
J gene: TRBJ2-1
D gene: .
CDR3 DNA: TGCAGCGTTGCTCCTGGGGGTGAGCAGTTCTTC
CDR3 protein: CSVAPGGEQFF

clone size: .
V gene: TRBV6-6
J gene: TRBJ1-1
D gene: .
CDR3 DNA: TGTGCCAGCAGTTACCGGCAGCCAGGGTCGGCTTTCTTT
CDR3 protein: CASSYRQPGSAFF

clone size: few
V gene: TRBV7-9
J gene: TRBJ2-3
D gene: .
CDR3 DNA: TGTGCCAGCAGCCCTTCGACTTCCGCTAGCACAGATACGCAGTATTTT
CDR3 protein: CASSPSTSASTDTQYF

clone size: .
V gene: TRBV11-2
J gene: TRBJ2-5
D gene: .
CDR3 DNA: TGTGCCAGCTCCTTTGTGGGGTCGGAGACCCAGTACTTC
CDR3 protein: CASSFVGSETQYF

clone size: .
V gene: TRBV9
J gene: TRBJ2-3
D gene: .
CDR3 DNA: TGTGCCAGCAGCGTAGAAACAGGTCGGAGCACAGATACGCAGTATTTT
CDR3 protein: CASSVETGRSTDTQYF

clone size: .
V gene: TRBV5-1
J gene: TRBJ1-1
D gene: .
CDR3 DNA: TGCGCCAGCAGCTTGGAGGGATCGTCGAACACTGAAGCTTTCTTT
CDR3 protein: CASSLEGSSNTEAFF

clone size: .
V gene: TRBV19
J gene: TRBJ2-2
D gene: .
CDR3 DNA: TGTGCCAGTGGCCCCGGGCCAAGGGAGCTGTTTTTT
CDR3 protein: CASGPGPRELFF

clone size: many
V gene: TRBV4-1
J gene: TRBJ1-5
D gene: .
CDR3 DNA: TGCGCCAGCAGTCCTTTATCTGGACCTCCCGGGCAGCCCCAGCATTTT
CDR3 protein: CASSPLSGPPGQPQHF

clone size: .
V gene: TRBV5-1
J gene: TRBJ2-2
D gene: TRBD2
CDR3 DNA: TGCGCCAGCACTTTGCGGGGGCTAGCGGGAGAAGGCGGGGAGCTGTTTTTT
CDR3 protein: CASTLRGLAGEGGELFF

clone size: .
V gene: TRBV6-1
J gene: TRBJ1-5
D gene: TRBD1
CDR3 DNA: TGTGCCAGCAGTGTCCGACAGGGGGAAAATAGCAATCAGCCCCAGCATTTT
CDR3 protein: CASSVRQGENSNQPQHF

clone size: .
V gene: TRBV7-2
J gene: TRBJ1-1
D gene: .
CDR3 DNA: TGTGCCAGCAGCTTAGTTTTAACAGGCATGAACACTGAAGCTTTCTTT
CDR3 protein: CASSLVLTGMNTEAFF

clone size: .
V gene: TRBV5-4
J gene: TRBJ2-2
D gene: TRBD2
CDR3 DNA: TGTGCCAGCAGCCCTAGCGGGGGGGTGAGAACAACCGGGGAGCTGTTTTTT
CDR3 protein: CASSPSGGVRTTGELFF

clone size: .
V gene: TRBV6-6
J gene: TRBJ1-5
D gene: TRBD1
CDR3 DNA: TGTGCCAGCAGTCGGACAGGGTCCGGGCAGCCCCAGCATTTT
CDR3 protein: CASSRTGSGQPQHF

clone size: .
V gene: TRBV25-1
J gene: TRBJ1-4
D gene: TRBD1
CDR3 DNA: TGTGCCAGCAGTGGACAGGGGAACGAAAAACTGTTTTTT
CDR3 protein: CASSGQGNEKLFF

clone size: .
V gene: TRBV18
J gene: TRBJ2-5
D gene: .
CDR3 DNA: TGTGCCAGCTCACCACGAGAGGGAAGGGAGACCCAGTACTTC
CDR3 protein: CASSPREGRETQYF

clone size: .
V gene: TRBV9
J gene: TRBJ2-5
D gene: TRBD2
CDR3 DNA: TGTGCCAGCAGCGCCACCGGGACTAGCGTCCAAGAGACCCAGTACTTC
CDR3 protein: CASSATGTSVQETQYF

clone size: .
V gene: TRBV10-3
J gene: TRBJ1-1
D gene: .
CDR3 DNA: TGTGCCATCGGGCCCGGAGGCGAAGCTTTCTTT
CDR3 protein: CAIGPGGEAFF

clone size: .
V gene: TRBV28
J gene: TRBJ2-7
D gene: TRBD1
CDR3 DNA: TGTGCCAGTCTACCCGGGACAGGGCGCTACGGGCAGTACTTC
CDR3 protein: CASLPGTGRYGQYF

clone size: .
V gene: TRBV28
J gene: TRBJ2-2
D gene: TRBD1
CDR3 DNA: TGTGCCAGCACCTTCAAAGGAGGGACAGGGGTCGAACACGGGGAGCTGTTTTTT
CDR3 protein: CASTFKGGTGVEHGELFF

clone size: few
V gene: TRBV11-2
J gene: TRBJ2-5
D gene: .
CDR3 DNA: TGTGCCAGCAGCTTTTCCGGACAAGAGACCCAGTACTTC
CDR3 protein: CASSFSGQETQYF

clone size: .
V gene: TRBV14
J gene: TRBJ1-4
D gene: .
CDR3 DNA: TGTGCCAGCAGCCAAGCCCGTGGGGGGGGTGAAAAACTGTTTTTT
CDR3 protein: CASSQARGGGEKLFF